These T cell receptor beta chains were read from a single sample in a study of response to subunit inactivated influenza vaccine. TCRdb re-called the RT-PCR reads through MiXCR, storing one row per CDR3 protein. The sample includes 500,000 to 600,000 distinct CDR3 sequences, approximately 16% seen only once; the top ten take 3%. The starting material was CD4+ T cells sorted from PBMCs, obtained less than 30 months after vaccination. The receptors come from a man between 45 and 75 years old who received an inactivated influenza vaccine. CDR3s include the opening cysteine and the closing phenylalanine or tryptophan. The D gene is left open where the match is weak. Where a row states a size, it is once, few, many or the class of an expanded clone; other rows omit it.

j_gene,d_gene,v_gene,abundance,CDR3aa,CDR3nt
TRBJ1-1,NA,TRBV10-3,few,CAISDARVGSEAFF,TGTGCCATCAGTGATGCCAGGGTGGGATCTGAAGCTTTCTTT
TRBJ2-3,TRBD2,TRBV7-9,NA,CASSPRLAGLTDTQYF,TGTGCCAGCAGCCCCAGGTTAGCGGGACTCACAGATACGCAGTATTTT
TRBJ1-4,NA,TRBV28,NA,CASSLMGAVREKLFF,TGTGCCAGCAGCCTGATGGGGGCCGTTAGGGAAAAACTGTTTTTT
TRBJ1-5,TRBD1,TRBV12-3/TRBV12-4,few,CASSLDPPQGGNNQPQHF,TGTGCCAGCAGTTTAGATCCCCCACAGGGGGGAAACAATCAGCCCCAGCATTTT
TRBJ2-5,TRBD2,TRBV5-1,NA,CASSFGASGKEETQYF,TGCGCCAGCAGCTTCGGTGCTAGCGGAAAAGAAGAGACCCAGTACTTC
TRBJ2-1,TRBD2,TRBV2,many,CASSATSDITFYNEQFF,TGTGCCAGCAGTGCCACTAGCGATATCACTTTTTACAATGAGCAGTTCTTC
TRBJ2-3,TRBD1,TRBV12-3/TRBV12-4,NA,CASSSYRDRGDTQYF,TGTGCCAGCAGTTCCTACAGGGACAGGGGAGATACGCAGTATTTT
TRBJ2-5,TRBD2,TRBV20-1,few,CSARDVTSGQETQYF,TGCAGTGCTAGAGATGTGACTAGCGGTCAAGAGACCCAGTACTTC
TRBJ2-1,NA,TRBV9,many,CASRAGPGSYNEQFF,TGTGCCAGCAGGGCCGGGCCAGGGTCCTACAATGAGCAGTTCTTC
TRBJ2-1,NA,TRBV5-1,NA,CASSLRRGSSYNEQFF,TGCGCCAGCAGCTTAAGACGGGGGAGCTCCTACAATGAGCAGTTCTTC
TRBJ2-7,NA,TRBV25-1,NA,CASRDGHYEQYF,TGTGCCAGCAGGGACGGCCACTACGAGCAGTACTTC
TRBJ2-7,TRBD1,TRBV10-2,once,CASGRQGVFEQYF,TGCGCCAGCGGGCGACAGGGGGTTTTCGAGCAGTACTTC
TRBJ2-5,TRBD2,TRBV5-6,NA,CASSYGTSGTRTQYF,TGTGCCAGCAGCTACGGGACTAGCGGGACCAGGACCCAGTACTTC
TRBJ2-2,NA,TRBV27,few,CASSLSNAGELFF,TGTGCCAGCAGTTTATCTAATGCCGGGGAGCTGTTTTTT
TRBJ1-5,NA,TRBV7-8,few,CASSLIDSPYSNQPQHF,TGTGCCAGCAGCTTAATTGACTCCCCTTATAGCAATCAGCCCCAGCATTTT
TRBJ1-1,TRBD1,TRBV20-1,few,CSARDQQGVNTEAFF,TGCAGTGCTAGAGATCAGCAGGGGGTGAACACTGAAGCTTTCTTT
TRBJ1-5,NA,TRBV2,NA,CASSEGRQPSQPQHF,TGTGCCAGCAGTGAAGGTCGACAGCCTAGTCAGCCCCAGCATTTT
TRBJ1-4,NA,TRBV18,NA,CASSPSQGLNEKLFF,TGTGCCAGCTCACCATCCCAGGGACTAAATGAAAAACTGTTTTTT
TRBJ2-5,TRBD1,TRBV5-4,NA,CASSQIDRDSRETQYF,TGTGCCAGCAGCCAAATCGACAGGGATTCGAGAGAGACCCAGTACTTC
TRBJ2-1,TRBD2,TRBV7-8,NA,CASSRTSGNHEQFF,TGTGCCAGCAGCCGGACTAGCGGGAACCATGAGCAGTTCTTC
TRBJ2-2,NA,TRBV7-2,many,CASSLQQGRTGELFF,TGTGCCAGCAGCTTACAGCAGGGGAGGACCGGGGAGCTGTTTTTT
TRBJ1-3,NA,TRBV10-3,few,CAISESSPVNSGNTIYF,TGTGCCATCAGTGAGTCCAGTCCAGTCAACTCTGGAAACACCATATATTTT
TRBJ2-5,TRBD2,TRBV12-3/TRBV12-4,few,CASSYTSGIGETQYF,TGTGCCAGCAGTTATACTAGCGGGATTGGAGAGACCCAGTACTTC
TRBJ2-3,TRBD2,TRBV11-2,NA,CASSLAPGTRVTDTQYF,TGTGCCAGCAGCTTAGCTCCCGGGACTAGGGTCACAGATACGCAGTATTTT
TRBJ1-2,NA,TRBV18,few,CASSPVRTNYGYTF,TGTGCCAGCTCACCAGTCAGAACTAACTATGGCTACACCTTC
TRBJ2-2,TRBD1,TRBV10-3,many,CAISDGTANTGELFF,TGTGCCATCAGCGACGGGACAGCGAACACCGGGGAGCTGTTTTTT
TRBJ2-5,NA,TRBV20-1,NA,CSALRPGRQETQYF,TGCAGTGCTCTGCGGCCAGGACGCCAAGAGACCCAGTACTTC